This T cell receptor beta chain was retrieved from a study of blood T cell repertoires in COVID-19. Whole-study context: T cells, B-cell-depleted T cells, or PBMCs supplied cDNA or gDNA.

As processed by the authors: Quantification of nucleated cells was approximated via reference gene primer amplification. TCRdb's table, derived via immunoSEQ multiplex PCR, lists solely in-frame clones and lacks some. D and trimming come from the DNA, and the V and J calls and clone size come from that table. Of over 250,000 clones listed, about nine tenths are singletons. This TCR was sampled from a middle-aged man who had recovered from COVID-19. Sequencing used peripheral blood.

CDR3 sequence: CATSDPTLDGTDTQYF. As DNA, the CDR3 is TGTGCCACCAGTGACCCCACTCTAGACGGGACAGATACGCAGTATTTT. The chain joins TRBV24-1 to TRBJ2-3; D is ambiguous. V gave up 4 bases and J gave up 3 bases, with 16 bases separating them. Germline V CDR1 and CDR2: KGHDR, SFDVKD. The CDR3 consists of 16 residues.